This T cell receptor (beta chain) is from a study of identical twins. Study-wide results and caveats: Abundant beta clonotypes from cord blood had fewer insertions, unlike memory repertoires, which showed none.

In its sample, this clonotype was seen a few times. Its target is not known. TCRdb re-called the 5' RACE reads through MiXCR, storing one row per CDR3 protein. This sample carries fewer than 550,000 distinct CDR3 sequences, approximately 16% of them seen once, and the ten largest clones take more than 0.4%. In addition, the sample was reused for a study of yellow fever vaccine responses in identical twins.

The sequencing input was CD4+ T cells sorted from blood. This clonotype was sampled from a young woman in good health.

CDR3 loop: CASSGNSGAGNTIYF. Here the CDR3 DNA reads TGTGCCAGCAGTGGGAATTCAGGGGCTGGAAACACCATATATTTT. V and J are TRBV4-2 and TRBJ1-3; D possibly corresponds to TRBD1 (6 bases). The germline CDR1 and CDR2 sequences are LGHNA and YNFKEQ. The CDR3 length is 15 residues. V was shortened by 6 bases and J by 2 bases, with 14 bases between the two germline ends.